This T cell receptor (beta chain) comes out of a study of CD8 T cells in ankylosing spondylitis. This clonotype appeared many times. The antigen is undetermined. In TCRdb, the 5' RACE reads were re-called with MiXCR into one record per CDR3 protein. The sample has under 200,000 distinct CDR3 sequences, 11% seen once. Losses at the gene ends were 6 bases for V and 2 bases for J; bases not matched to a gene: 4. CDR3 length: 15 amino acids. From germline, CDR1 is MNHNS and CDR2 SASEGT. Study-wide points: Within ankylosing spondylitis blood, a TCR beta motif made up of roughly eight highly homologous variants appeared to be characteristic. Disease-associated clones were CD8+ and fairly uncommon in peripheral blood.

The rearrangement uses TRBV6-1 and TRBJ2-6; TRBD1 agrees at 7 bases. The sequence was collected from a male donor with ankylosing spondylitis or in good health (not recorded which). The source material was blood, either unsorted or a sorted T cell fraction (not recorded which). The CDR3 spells CASSPTGAGANVLTF. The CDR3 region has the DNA TGTGCCAGCAGCCCCACAGGGGCTGGGGCCAACGTCCTGACTTTC.